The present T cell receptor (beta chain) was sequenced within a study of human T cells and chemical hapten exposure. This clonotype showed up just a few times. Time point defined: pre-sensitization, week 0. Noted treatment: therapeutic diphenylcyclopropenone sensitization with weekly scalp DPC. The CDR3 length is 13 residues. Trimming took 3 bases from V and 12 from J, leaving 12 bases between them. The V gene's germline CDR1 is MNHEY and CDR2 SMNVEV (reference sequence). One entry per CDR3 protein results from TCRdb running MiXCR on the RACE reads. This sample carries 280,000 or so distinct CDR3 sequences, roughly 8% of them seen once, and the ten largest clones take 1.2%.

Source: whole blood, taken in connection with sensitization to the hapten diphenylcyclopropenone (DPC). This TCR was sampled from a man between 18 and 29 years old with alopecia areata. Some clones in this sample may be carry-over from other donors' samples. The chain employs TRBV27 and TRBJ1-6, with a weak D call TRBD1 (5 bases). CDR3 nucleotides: TGTGCCAGCAGTTTTCTGGAAAGGGGACCCCTCCACTTT. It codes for CASSFLERGPLHF.